The rows below give T cell receptor beta chains drawn from one sample of a study of memory CD8 T cells in hepatitis C reinfection. The method was immunoSEQ multiplex PCR; TCRdb's version includes in-frame clones alone and lacks a portion of them. The sample lists around 45,000 clones, 89% occurring once. Sequences were obtained from naive CD8+ T cells sorted from blood. The receptors shown here come from a man aged 18-30 years with hepatitis C virus infection. Each CDR3 is given with its conserved first and last residue. D genes are given only for firm matches. Size tells how often a clone was seen (once, few, many) or the class of an expanded clone, and some rows leave it out.

abundance: .
v_gene: TRBV11-2
j_gene: TRBJ1-1
d_gene: TRBD1
CDR3nt: TGTGCCAGCAGCGCGACAGGGGAGGTTAAAGCTTTCTTT
CDR3aa: CASSATGEVKAFF

abundance: .
v_gene: TRBV21-1
j_gene: TRBJ2-7
d_gene: .
CDR3nt: TGTGCCAGCAGTGACCTGGGACAGGCCTACGAGCAGTACTTC
CDR3aa: CASSDLGQAYEQYF

abundance: .
v_gene: TRBV29-1
j_gene: TRBJ2-1
d_gene: TRBD2
CDR3nt: TGCAGCGTTGAGGGCAGGGAGGGAATGTCCTACAATGAGCAGTTCTTC
CDR3aa: CSVEGREGMSYNEQFF

abundance: .
v_gene: TRBV29-1
j_gene: TRBJ1-5
d_gene: .
CDR3nt: TGCAGCGTTGGAGGCAGCTACAATCAGCCCCAGCATTTT
CDR3aa: CSVGGSYNQPQHF

abundance: once
v_gene: TRBV5-4
j_gene: TRBJ1-2
d_gene: .
CDR3nt: TGTGCCAGCAGGCCTGAAGCAGGACACATCTATGGTTACACCTTC
CDR3aa: CASRPEAGHIYGYTF

abundance: .
v_gene: TRBV4-1
j_gene: TRBJ2-1
d_gene: TRBD2
CDR3nt: TGCGCCAGCAGCCAAGGGACTAGCGGGGGTGAGCAGTTCTTC
CDR3aa: CASSQGTSGGEQFF

abundance: once
v_gene: TRBV18
j_gene: TRBJ1-6
d_gene: TRBD1
CDR3nt: TGTGCCAGCTCACGACAGGGGGCGAGCTCCTATAATTCACCCCTCCACTTT
CDR3aa: CASSRQGASSYNSPLHF

abundance: .
v_gene: TRBV5-8
j_gene: TRBJ2-3
d_gene: TRBD2
CDR3nt: TGTGCCAGCAGCTTCGGCCTAGCGGGGGGCACAGATACGCAGTATTTT
CDR3aa: CASSFGLAGGTDTQYF

abundance: .
v_gene: TRBV7-7
j_gene: TRBJ2-1
d_gene: TRBD2
CDR3nt: TGTGCTAGCAGCTCCACCCCTCAGGGGATAGCGGGAGAAAGTGAGCAGTTCTTC
CDR3aa: CASSSTPQGIAGESEQFF

abundance: .
v_gene: TRBV11-2
j_gene: TRBJ1-6
d_gene: .
CDR3nt: TGTGCCAGCAGCCCCTCCCCTGGGCTCTCCTATAATTCACCCCTCCACTTT
CDR3aa: CASSPSPGLSYNSPLHF

abundance: few
v_gene: TRBV10-2
j_gene: TRBJ2-1
d_gene: .
CDR3nt: TGCGCCAGCGAAATGAGCTCCTACAATGAGCAGTTCTTC
CDR3aa: CASEMSSYNEQFF

abundance: .
v_gene: TRBV19
j_gene: TRBJ1-1
d_gene: .
CDR3nt: TGTGCCAGTACCCCGGGGGGAACTGAAGCTTTCTTT
CDR3aa: CASTPGGTEAFF

abundance: once
v_gene: TRBV30
j_gene: TRBJ2-3
d_gene: .
CDR3nt: TGTGCCCGACAGGACACAGATACGCAGTATTTT
CDR3aa: CARQDTDTQYF

abundance: .
v_gene: TRBV9
j_gene: TRBJ1-4
d_gene: .
CDR3nt: TGTGCCAGCAGCTATAGTAGCGAAAAACTGTTTTTT
CDR3aa: CASSYSSEKLFF

abundance: once
v_gene: TRBV10-2
j_gene: TRBJ2-7
d_gene: TRBD2
CDR3nt: TGCGCCAGCAGTGACTGGGCGGGAGGAATCAGATCCTACGAGCAGTACTTC
CDR3aa: CASSDWAGGIRSYEQYF

abundance: .
v_gene: TRBV19
j_gene: TRBJ2-1
d_gene: .
CDR3nt: TGTGCCAGTTCGGGGACTTACTACAATGAGCAGTTCTTC
CDR3aa: CASSGTYYNEQFF

abundance: .
v_gene: TRBV11-2
j_gene: TRBJ1-1
d_gene: .
CDR3nt: TGTGCCAGCAGCTTAGACGCTTTTGGAGGAGGGTCGGGTGAAGCTTTCTTT
CDR3aa: CASSLDAFGGGSGEAFF

abundance: .
v_gene: TRBV9
j_gene: TRBJ2-1
d_gene: .
CDR3nt: TGTGCCAGCAGCGGGGGGGACTTCGACAATGAGCAGTTCTTC
CDR3aa: CASSGGDFDNEQFF

abundance: .
v_gene: TRBV19
j_gene: TRBJ1-1
d_gene: .
CDR3nt: TGTGCCAGTATACGCAGGGTGGGATTGAACACTGAAGCTTTCTTT
CDR3aa: CASIRRVGLNTEAFF

abundance: .
v_gene: TRBV2
j_gene: TRBJ2-7
d_gene: .
CDR3nt: TGTGCCAGCAGTACAGTAGGGCCTAGCTTCCGGAGCTACGAGCAGTACTTC
CDR3aa: CASSTVGPSFRSYEQYF

abundance: .
v_gene: TRBV19
j_gene: TRBJ2-1
d_gene: .
CDR3nt: TGTGCCAGTAGTATGACAGGGACTGCCACCCATGAGCAGTTCTTC
CDR3aa: CASSMTGTATHEQFF

abundance: .
v_gene: TRBV6-1
j_gene: TRBJ1-6
d_gene: TRBD1
CDR3nt: TGTGCCAGCAGTGGCACAGGGGCCTATAATTCACCCCTCCACTTT
CDR3aa: CASSGTGAYNSPLHF

abundance: .
v_gene: TRBV10-3
j_gene: TRBJ2-7
d_gene: .
CDR3nt: TGTGCCATCAGTGAGTCAAGGGAGCAGCAGTACTTC
CDR3aa: CAISESREQQYF

abundance: .
v_gene: TRBV19
j_gene: TRBJ2-7
d_gene: TRBD2
CDR3nt: TGTGCCAGTAGTGCAGTAGCGGGGGACTCCTACGAGCAGTACTTC
CDR3aa: CASSAVAGDSYEQYF

abundance: .
v_gene: TRBV9
j_gene: TRBJ1-5
d_gene: .
CDR3nt: TGTGCCAGCAGAGGGGAGACTAGTCCGGCGCCCCAGCATTTT
CDR3aa: CASRGETSPAPQHF

abundance: .
v_gene: TRBV28
j_gene: TRBJ2-2
d_gene: .
CDR3nt: TGTGCCAGCAGTTTATGGGCGGACACGAACACCGGGGAGCTGTTTTTT
CDR3aa: CASSLWADTNTGELFF

abundance: .
v_gene: TRBV13
j_gene: TRBJ2-7
d_gene: .
CDR3nt: TGTGCCAGCAGCCCTATAAGGGAGTCCGCCTACGAGCAGTACTTC
CDR3aa: CASSPIRESAYEQYF

abundance: .
v_gene: TRBV7-9
j_gene: TRBJ2-7
d_gene: .
CDR3nt: TGTGCCAGCAGCCCGGGGGCGGCTAGCGGAGGATACGAGCAGTACTTC
CDR3aa: CASSPGAASGGYEQYF

abundance: few
v_gene: TRBV7-6
j_gene: TRBJ2-3
d_gene: .
CDR3nt: TGTGCCAGCAGCTTAGGGCAGGGCTGGAGCACAGATACGCAGTATTTT
CDR3aa: CASSLGQGWSTDTQYF

abundance: .
v_gene: TRBV2
j_gene: TRBJ2-3
d_gene: TRBD2
CDR3nt: TGTGCCAGCAGTGGGACTAGCGGGAGGGCGGCAGATACGCAGTATTTT
CDR3aa: CASSGTSGRAADTQYF

abundance: .
v_gene: TRBV5-1
j_gene: TRBJ2-7
d_gene: TRBD2
CDR3nt: TGCGCCAGCAGCTTCGATAGCGGGAGGATCTCCTACGAGCAGTACTTC
CDR3aa: CASSFDSGRISYEQYF

abundance: .
v_gene: TRBV4-1
j_gene: TRBJ2-1
d_gene: .
CDR3nt: TGCGCCAGCAGCCAAGATTCCCCCGATGAGCAGTTCTTC
CDR3aa: CASSQDSPDEQFF

abundance: .
v_gene: TRBV19
j_gene: TRBJ1-1
d_gene: .
CDR3nt: TGTGCCAGTAGTATCGGCAGGGCGAACACTGAAGCTTTCTTT
CDR3aa: CASSIGRANTEAFF

abundance: .
v_gene: TRBV19
j_gene: TRBJ1-5
d_gene: TRBD1
CDR3nt: TGTGCCACAACGGACAGGGGAAATCAGCCCCAGCATTTT
CDR3aa: CATTDRGNQPQHF

abundance: .
v_gene: TRBV19
j_gene: TRBJ1-4
d_gene: .
CDR3nt: TGTGCCAGTAGTACGGGAACGGAAAATGAAAAACTGTTTTTT
CDR3aa: CASSTGTENEKLFF

abundance: .
v_gene: TRBV10-1
j_gene: TRBJ2-3
d_gene: TRBD1
CDR3nt: TGCGCCAGCAGTGAGTCGGATTCAGGGGGCATCACAGATACGCAGTATTTT
CDR3aa: CASSESDSGGITDTQYF

abundance: .
v_gene: TRBV27
j_gene: TRBJ2-2
d_gene: TRBD2
CDR3nt: TGTGCCAGCAGCTCCCGACTAGCGGGGGATACCGGGGAGCTGTTTTTT
CDR3aa: CASSSRLAGDTGELFF

abundance: .
v_gene: TRBV10-2
j_gene: TRBJ1-5
d_gene: TRBD1
CDR3nt: TGCGCCAGCAGTCCGGCAAATTCAGGGGGACCCCAGCATTTT
CDR3aa: CASSPANSGGPQHF

abundance: .
v_gene: TRBV5-6
j_gene: TRBJ1-1
d_gene: TRBD1
CDR3nt: TGTGCCAGCAGTAACGGACGGGACAGGGGGTTGACTGAAGCTTTCTTT
CDR3aa: CASSNGRDRGLTEAFF

abundance: .
v_gene: TRBV30
j_gene: TRBJ1-5
d_gene: .
CDR3nt: TGTGCCTGTCAAGAGGGAAATCAGCCCCAGCATTTT
CDR3aa: CACQEGNQPQHF

abundance: few
v_gene: TRBV27
j_gene: TRBJ2-2
d_gene: TRBD2
CDR3nt: TGTGCCAGCAGTTTAATCCTAGCGGGAGGCACCGGGGAGCTGTTTTTT
CDR3aa: CASSLILAGGTGELFF

abundance: .
v_gene: TRBV6-1
j_gene: TRBJ2-1
d_gene: .
CDR3nt: TGTGCCAGCAGTGAAGGGGTGGACAGCTACAATGAGCAGTTCTTC
CDR3aa: CASSEGVDSYNEQFF

abundance: .
v_gene: TRBV7-2
j_gene: TRBJ2-1
d_gene: TRBD2
CDR3nt: TGTGCCAGCAGCCCCCTAGCGGCCTACATGGAGCAGTTCTTC
CDR3aa: CASSPLAAYMEQFF

abundance: .
v_gene: TRBV29-1
j_gene: TRBJ1-2
d_gene: .
CDR3nt: TGCAGCGTTGAAGACCTTCGGTATGGCTACACCTTC
CDR3aa: CSVEDLRYGYTF

abundance: .
v_gene: TRBV28
j_gene: TRBJ2-7
d_gene: .
CDR3nt: TGTGCCAGCAGTTTACGACTAGTCATCGAGCAGTACTTC
CDR3aa: CASSLRLVIEQYF

abundance: .
v_gene: TRBV6-5
j_gene: TRBJ1-2
d_gene: TRBD1
CDR3nt: TGTGCCAGCAGTTACTACAGGGGGTATGGCTACACCTTC
CDR3aa: CASSYYRGYGYTF